The present T cell receptor beta chain was sequenced within a study of T cell responses to AZD1222 COVID-19 vaccine. Overall study findings and caveats: Reportedly, close to half of spike-specific TCRs are directed against unmutated variant regions.

Here immunoSEQ multiplex PCR was the method, and the copy in TCRdb shows in-frame clones only, minus some. Of 90,000 to 150,000 clones in the sample, around 90% were seen once. Turning to this clone: Its specificity is not known.

In germline, CDR1 is MNHEY, CDR2 SVGAGI. The CDR3 is made up of 15 amino acids. J lost 8 bases, V lost 1 base, and 5 bases had no gene match. The material sequenced was peripheral blood, taken 28 days after the second AZD1222 dose. The gene calls are TRBV6-5 and TRBJ1-6, with 7 bases lining up with TRBD1. This receptor was obtained from an adult who received the AZD1222 COVID-19 vaccine. CDR3 amino acids: CASSYLGTAHSPLHF. In nucleotides, the CDR3 is TGTGCCAGCAGTTACTTAGGGACAGCGCATTCACCCCTCCACTTT.